The 21 T cell receptor beta chains listed next were all sequenced from one sample in a study of blood T cells in healthy people across ages. Together with a sample-barcoded 5' primer, a J-beta primer mix was included in a second PCR lasting roughly 6 to 12 cycles. TCRdb independently ran MiXCR on the 5' RACE reads; one entry per CDR3 protein. The sample holds hundreds of thousands of distinct CDR3 sequences, around 26% seen once. Sequences were obtained from blood. The receptors were sampled from an elderly woman in good health.

The V gene is TRBV9, the J gene TRBJ1-2; D uncertain. This CDR3 is 13 amino acids long. Trimming shortened V by 2 bases and J by 3 bases, and 8 bases separated the two germline ends. The germline V gene encodes CDR1 SGDLS and CDR2 YYNGEE. The CDR3 nucleotides are TGTGCCAGCAGCGTTAGGCCTGACTATGGCTACACCTTC. Protein product: CASSVRPDYGYTF.

This clonotype was picked up many times. V is TRBV7-2 and J is TRBJ2-5, with 11 bases lining up with TRBD2. CDR3 length: 17 residues. The V segment lost 3 bases and the J segment 2 bases; nucleotides outside the gene matches: 8. The germline V gene encodes CDR1 SGHTA and CDR2 FQGNSA. This chain's CDR3 is CASSLSSGGMGQETQYF. The CDR3 bases are TGTGCCAGCAGCTTGTCTAGCGGGGGGATGGGGCAAGAGACCCAGTACTTC.

Many counts were recorded for this clonotype. The chain has TRBV13 and TRBJ2-5; 9 bases map to TRBD1. CDR3 length: 14 residues. Germline V gives CDR1 PRHDT, CDR2 FYEKMQ (reference sequence). J was trimmed by 6 bases and V by 4 bases; bases with no gene match: 6. Here the CDR3 reads CASSSRQGVKTQYF. CDR3 bases: TGTGCCAGCAGCTCCCGACAGGGGGTGAAGACCCAGTACTTC.

This clonotype was detected many times. The V and J genes are TRBV7-2 and TRBJ2-1, with 8 bases aligning to TRBD1. The junction had 9 bases not matched to a gene; V was cut back by 2 bases and J by 9 bases. This CDR3 region has 15 residues. The germline CDR1 and CDR2 sequences are SGHTA and FQGNSA. The CDR3 sequence: CASSLRDRSFGEQFF. Here the CDR3 DNA reads TGTGCCAGCAGCTTAAGGGACAGGAGTTTCGGTGAGCAGTTCTTC.

This clonotype was seen many times. The genes are TRBV6-2 or TRBV6-3 and TRBJ2-3; 8 bases are a match to TRBD2. The germline V gene encodes CDR1 MNHEY and CDR2 SVGEGT. The ends lost 6 bases at V and 2 bases at J; junction bases unmatched: 7. This CDR3 comprises 15 residues. The CDR3 here is CASSQGRGVTDTQYF. The CDR3, as DNA: TGTGCCAGCAGCCAAGGGCGGGGGGTCACAGATACGCAGTATTTT.

This clonotype has at least ten counts. The chain joins TRBV2 to TRBJ2-7; D unclear. Germline V gene data show CDR1 as SNHLY and CDR2 as FYNNEI. The ends were cut back, 5 bases at V and 3 bases at J, with 2 bases in the middle. This CDR3 has 10 amino acids. The CDR3 nucleotides read TGTGCCAGCAGTTTCTACGAGCAGTACTTC. As protein: CASSFYEQYF.

This clonotype was observed many times. The rearrangement joins TRBV10-3 to TRBJ2-5; 7 bases align to TRBD1. Germline CDR1 ENHRY, CDR2 SYGVKD. The V gene end was trimmed by 5 bases and the J gene end by 4 bases; junction bases not matched to a gene: 13. The CDR3 is 16 amino acids. DNA of the CDR3: TGTGCCATCAGTCCCGCCAGGGGGAGAATAGTAGAGACCCAGTACTTC. It codes for CAISPARGRIVETQYF.

In regard to this clonotype: One end of the junction is discordant with germline, which a read error may explain. The chain carries TRBV11-2 and TRBJ2-2, with D perhaps TRBD2 (7 bases). This CDR3 comprises 15 residues. Germline V gene sequence: CDR1 SGHAT, CDR2 FQNNGV. CDR3 sequence reads: CASSPAGANTGERFF. CDR3 nucleotide sequence: TGTGCCAGCAGCCCTGCGGGGGCCAACACCGGGGAGCGGTTTTTT.

The chain carries TRBV6-5 and TRBJ2-7; either TRBD1 or TRBD2 may supply D (5 bases each). This CDR3 is built from 17 residues. Deletions cut 10 bases from V and 7 bases from J, with 32 bases between. Germline assignment: CDR1 MNHEY and CDR2 SVGAGI. The CDR3 is CATQFAGSPGSYNEQYF. The CDR3 DNA sequence: TGTGCCACACAATTTGCAGGGAGTCCGGGCAGCTACAATGAGCAGTACTTC.

J is TRBJ2-7 and V is TRBV5-1, with D perhaps given as TRBD1 or TRBD2 (5 bases each). The CDR3 is 14 amino acids. The germline V gene encodes CDR1 SGHRS and CDR2 YFSETQ. V was trimmed by 1 base and J by 8 bases, leaving 16 bases between them. This CDR3 reads CASSLWDGQGQQYF. For the CDR3, the DNA is TGCGCCAGCAGCTTGTGGGACGGGCAAGGCCAGCAGTACTTC. Variable domain in full (rest from reference TRBV5-1 and TRBJ2-7): KAGVTQTPRYLIKTRGQQVTLSCSPISGHRSVSWYQQTPGQGLQFLFEYFSETQRNKGNFPGRFSGRQFSNSRSEMNVSTLELGDSALYLCASSLWDGQGQQYFGPGTRLTVT.

The chain has TRBV7-2 and TRBJ2-1; D is undetermined. Trimming removed 5 bases at V and 7 bases at J, with 18 bases between. The CDR3 sequence is 15 residues long. Germline V gene lookup returns CDR1 SGHTA and CDR2 FQGNSA. The DNA for the CDR3 is TGTGCCAGCAGCCCGCGTCTCCTCTCTGGAAATGAGCAGTTCTTC. This codes for CASSPRLLSGNEQFF.

In its sample, this clonotype was seen many times. The rearrangement uses TRBV4-2 and TRBJ2-3; TRBD2 matches at 9 bases. With V trimmed by 0 bases and J by 3 bases, 10 bases remained unmatched. This CDR3 has 18 residues. Per germline, CDR1 LGHNA and CDR2 YNFKEQ. The CDR3 DNA reads as TGTGCCAGCAGCCAAGATACTAGCGGGCCTGGGGGAACAGATACGCAGTATTTT. It codes for CASSQDTSGPGGTDTQYF.

Here the CDR3 reads CASSSYQGFEQYF. CDR3 nucleotide sequence: TGTGCCAGCAGCTCGTACCAGGGGTTCGAGCAGTACTTC. This chain links TRBV7-2 with TRBJ2-7; tentative D call: TRBD1 (6 bases). The CDR3 covers 13 residues. Trimming pared 4 bases from V and 6 bases from J, leaving 13 bases between. Germline V CDR1 and CDR2: SGHTA, FQGNSA.

To note about this clonotype: This sequence may be a read error, since a much larger clone differs from it by one base. This chain links TRBV6-6 with TRBJ2-5, with 7 bases matching TRBD2. The CDR3 sequence is 13 residues long. In germline, CDR1 is MNHNY, CDR2 SVGAGI (reference sequence). The CDR3 protein is CASRPSGQGTQYF. In DNA form, the CDR3 reads TGTGCCAGCAGACCTAGCGGACAAGGGACCCAGTACTTC.

Note on this clonotype: A clone one base away is much larger, so this may be a read error. V and J are TRBV5-1 and TRBJ2-5, with TRBD2 matching 9 bases. This CDR3 has 16 amino acids. V shed 2 bases, J shed 11 bases, and the junction held 16 bases outside the gene matches. CDR1 is SGHRS, CDR2 YFSETQ, per germline. The CDR3 DNA is TGCGCCAGCAGCTTTCTAGCGGGGACCGATAACAATGAGCAGTACTTC. Translation gives CASSFLAGTDNNEQYF.

This clonotype was seen ten or more times. The J gene is TRBJ1-2, the V gene TRBV27, with TRBD1 matching 7 bases. The germline CDR1 and CDR2 sequences are MNHEY and SMNVEV (reference sequence). There are 19 residues in the CDR3. V lost 2 bases and J lost 0; bases outside the gene matches: 15. The DNA of the CDR3 is TGTGCCAGCAGTTTAAGAAGGGAGGGGACAGCCTTAGCTAACTATGGCTACACCTTC. This translates into CASSLRREGTALANYGYTF.

The sample holds many counts of this clonotype. The chain carries TRBV20-1 and TRBJ2-7; D may be TRBD1 or TRBD2 (5 bases each). With 1 base removed from V and 3 bases from J, the gap between germline ends came to 10 bases. The CDR3 runs 13 residues. Germline-derived CDR1 and CDR2 are DFQATT and SNEGSKA (reference sequence). The CDR3 is CSARAGTNYEQYF. CDR3 coding DNA: TGCAGTGCTAGAGCTGGGACCAACTACGAGCAGTACTTC.

Concerning this clonotype itself: A much bigger clone sits one base away, suggesting this may be a read error. V gene TRBV29-1 combines with J gene TRBJ2-1; D call uncertain. In germline, CDR1 is SQVTM, CDR2 ANQGSEA. There are 11 residues in the CDR3. CDR3 residues: CSGLLANERFF. The CDR3 DNA reads as TGCAGCGGTCTCTTGGCCAATGAGCGGTTCTTC.

For this clonotype: This may arise from a read error, as a much more abundant clone is one base away. This rearrangement joins TRBV20-1 to TRBJ1-5, with D hard to call. Germline V gene lookup returns CDR1 DFQATT and CDR2 SNEGSKA (reference sequence). The CDR3 has 14 residues. The CDR3 is CSARDATPNQPRHF. As DNA, the CDR3 is TGCAGTGCTAGAGATGCGACCCCCAATCAGCCCCGGCATTTT.

With respect to this clonotype: This may be a read error, as it is one base from a much larger clone. The CDR3 reads CSAFATEYRGNNEQYF. CDR3 DNA: TGCAGTGCTTTCGCTACCGAGTACCGAGGAAACAATGAGCAGTACTTC. This sequence joins TRBV20-1 and TRBJ2-5; D call uncertain. The CDR3 consists of 16 residues. Germline CDR1 reads DFQATT; CDR2 reads SNEGSKA (reference sequence). The V and J ends lost 5 bases and 11 bases respectively, with 30 bases between them.

This clonotype occurred many times. The V and J genes are TRBV7-8 and TRBJ2-5; no clear D gene. This CDR3 comprises 14 residues. The V gene lost 2 bases and the J gene lost 1 base, with 8 bases spanning the gap. Germline V gives CDR1 SGHVS, CDR2 FQNEAQ. The CDR3 spells CASSLYSVQETQYF. In nucleotides, the CDR3 is TGTGCCAGCAGCTTATATTCTGTCCAAGAGACCCAGTACTTC. Full variable domain (outside the CDR3, taken from reference TRBV7-8 and TRBJ2-5): GAGVSQSPRYKVAKRGQDVALRCDPISGHVSLFWYQQALGQGPEFLTYFQNEAQLDKSGLPSDRFFAERPEGSVSTLKIQRTQQEDSAVYLCASSLYSVQETQYFGPGTRLLVL.